The 5 T cell receptor beta chains reported below all come from one sample, sequenced in a study of CD8+ T cells in alopecia areata (dated by TCRdb to 2016 to 2018). What this sample's treatment or condition label stands for: oral pan-JAK inhibitor, 5-10 mg twice daily. The method was the immunoSEQ multiplex PCR assay. RNA was extracted from all samples and reverse transcribed into cDNA, which served as template for TCR sequencing. The clones in this table, taken by TCRdb from immuneACCESS, are in-frame only. Not every clone is retained; where verified, under half of the shortfall comes from an unresolved V gene, and the cause of the rest is unknown. The sample contains about 210,000 clones, approximately 70% of them found a single time. The ten top clones hold approximately 1.2% of the sample. This specimen consisted of CD4+ T cells sorted from blood, obtained at approximately week 45, from a patient treated with tofacitinib. The receptors derive from a human donor with alopecia areata.

This clone was detected only a few times. V and J are TRBV23-1 and TRBJ1-4, with D unresolved. TRBV23-1 falls under the ORF class, with uncertain function. Between the trimmed V and J ends, which lost 0 bases and 7 bases, there was a span of 12 bases. The CDR3 totals 15 residues. This CDR3 reads CASSQSAWFGEKLFF. The CDR3 bases are TGCGCCAGCAGTCAATCGGCGTGGTTCGGTGAAAAACTGTTTTTT.

This clone was picked up a small number of times. This sequence joins TRBV7-2 and TRBJ1-2, with a tentative D call TRBD1 (6 bases). Between the trimmed V and J ends, which lost 4 bases and 0 bases, there was a span of 12 bases. Germline V gene sequence: CDR1 SGHTA, CDR2 FQGNSA. The CDR3 has 15 residues. CDR3 in DNA: TGTGCCAGCAGCTCGGGAGGGGGAACTAACTATGGCTACACCTTC. Protein: CASSSGGGTNYGYTF.

CDR3: CSVTKQGAGELFF. DNA of the CDR3: TGCAGCGTGACAAAACAGGGGGCCGGGGAGCTGTTTTTT. The chain joins TRBV29-1 to TRBJ2-2; 8 bases line up with TRBD1. Germline trimming cut 6 bases from V and 6 bases from J; bases unmatched to any gene: 6. Per the germline V gene, CDR1 is SQVTM and CDR2 is ANQGSEA. This CDR3 comprises 13 residues.

This clone was found a few times. The chain joins TRBV29-1 to TRBJ1-4; a possible D gene is TRBD1 (6 bases). This CDR3 region has 13 residues. Germline V gene lookup returns CDR1 SQVTM and CDR2 ANQGSEA. Trimming shortened V by 2 bases and J by 7 bases, and 11 bases separated the two germline ends. CDR3 amino acids: CSVELQGSEKLFF. CDR3 bases: TGCAGCGTTGAACTTCAGGGGTCTGAAAAACTGTTTTTT.

This rearrangement joins TRBV29-1 to TRBJ2-7, with D perhaps matching TRBD1 or TRBD2 (5 bases each). Trimming stripped 1 base from V and 3 bases from J, with 13 bases between. CDR1 and CDR2 (germline): SQVTM, ANQGSEA. The CDR3 is made up of 14 amino acids. The CDR3 DNA reads as TGCAGCGTTGAAGGACCGGGACCCTTCTACGAGCAGTACTTC. This translates into CSVEGPGPFYEQYF.